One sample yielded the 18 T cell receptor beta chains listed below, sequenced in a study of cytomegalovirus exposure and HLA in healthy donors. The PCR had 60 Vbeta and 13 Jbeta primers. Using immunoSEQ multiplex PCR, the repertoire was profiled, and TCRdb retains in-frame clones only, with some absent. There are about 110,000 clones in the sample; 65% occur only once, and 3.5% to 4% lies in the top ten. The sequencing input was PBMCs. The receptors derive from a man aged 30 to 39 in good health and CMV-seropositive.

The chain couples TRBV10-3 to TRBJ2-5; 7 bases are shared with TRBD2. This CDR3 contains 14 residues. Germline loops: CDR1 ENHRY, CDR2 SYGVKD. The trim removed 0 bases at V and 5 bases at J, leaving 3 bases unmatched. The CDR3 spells CAISESAGEETQYF. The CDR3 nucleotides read TGTGCCATCAGTGAGTCTGCGGGGGAGGAGACCCAGTACTTC.

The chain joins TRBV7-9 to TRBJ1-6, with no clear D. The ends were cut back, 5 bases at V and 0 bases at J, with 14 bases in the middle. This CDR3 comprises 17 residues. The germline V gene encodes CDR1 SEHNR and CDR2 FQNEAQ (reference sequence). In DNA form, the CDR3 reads TGTGCCAGCAGCGGAGGACTTTCAAGCTCCTATAATTCACCCCTCCACTTT. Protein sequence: CASSGGLSSSYNSPLHF.

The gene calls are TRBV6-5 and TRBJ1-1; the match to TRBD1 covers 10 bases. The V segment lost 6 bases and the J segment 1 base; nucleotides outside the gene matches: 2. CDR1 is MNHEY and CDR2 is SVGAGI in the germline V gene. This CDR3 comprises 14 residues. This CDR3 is CASRRDRGNTEAFF. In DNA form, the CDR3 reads TGTGCCAGCAGACGGGACAGGGGGAACACTGAAGCTTTCTTT.

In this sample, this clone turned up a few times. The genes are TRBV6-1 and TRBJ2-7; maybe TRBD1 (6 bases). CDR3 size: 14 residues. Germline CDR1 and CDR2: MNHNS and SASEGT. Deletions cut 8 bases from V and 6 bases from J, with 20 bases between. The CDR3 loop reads CASGSGQLFFEQYF. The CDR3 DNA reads TGTGCCAGCGGGTCAGGACAGTTATTTTTCGAGCAGTACTTC.

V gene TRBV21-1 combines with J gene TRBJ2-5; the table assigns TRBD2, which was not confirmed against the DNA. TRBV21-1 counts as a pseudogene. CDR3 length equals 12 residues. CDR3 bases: TGTGCCAGCACGGGAGGTGGGGAGACCCAGTACTTC. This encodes CASTGGGETQYF.

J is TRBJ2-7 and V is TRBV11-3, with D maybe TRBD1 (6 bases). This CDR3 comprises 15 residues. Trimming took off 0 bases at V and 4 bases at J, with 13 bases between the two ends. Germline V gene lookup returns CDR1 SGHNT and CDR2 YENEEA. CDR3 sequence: CASSLETGSQYEQYF. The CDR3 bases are TGTGCCAGCAGCTTAGAAACAGGGTCCCAATACGAGCAGTACTTC.

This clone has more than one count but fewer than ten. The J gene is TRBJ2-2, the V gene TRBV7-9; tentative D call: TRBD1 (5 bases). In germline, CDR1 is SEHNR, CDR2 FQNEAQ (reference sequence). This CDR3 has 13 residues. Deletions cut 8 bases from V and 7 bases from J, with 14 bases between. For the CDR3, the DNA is TGTGCCAGCGGAAGACAGCAGGACGGGGAGCTGTTTTTT. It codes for CASGRQQDGELFF.

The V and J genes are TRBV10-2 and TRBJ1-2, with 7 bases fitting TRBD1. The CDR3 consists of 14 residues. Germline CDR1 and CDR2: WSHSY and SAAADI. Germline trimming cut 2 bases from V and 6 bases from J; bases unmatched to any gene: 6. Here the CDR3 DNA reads TGCGCCAGCAGTGAGAGACAGGGTGTTGATGGCTACACCTTC. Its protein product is CASSERQGVDGYTF.

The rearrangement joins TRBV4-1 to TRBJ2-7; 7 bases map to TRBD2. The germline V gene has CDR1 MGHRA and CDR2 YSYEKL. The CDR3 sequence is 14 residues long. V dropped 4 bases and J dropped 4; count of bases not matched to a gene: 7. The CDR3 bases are TGCGCCAGCAGCCCTCGGGGCGGGGGTTACGAGCAGTACTTC. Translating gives CASSPRGGGYEQYF.

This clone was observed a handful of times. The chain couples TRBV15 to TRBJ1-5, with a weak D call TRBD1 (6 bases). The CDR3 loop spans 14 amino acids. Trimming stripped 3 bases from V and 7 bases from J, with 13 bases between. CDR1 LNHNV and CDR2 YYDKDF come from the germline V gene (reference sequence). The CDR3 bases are TGTGCCACCAGCAGGGGGACAAAATCCCAGCCCCAGCATTTT. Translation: CATSRGTKSQPQHF.

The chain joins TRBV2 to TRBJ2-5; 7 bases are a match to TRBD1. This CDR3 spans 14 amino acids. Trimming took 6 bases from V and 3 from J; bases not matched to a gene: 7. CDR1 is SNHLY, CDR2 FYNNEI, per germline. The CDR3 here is CASSYRGEKETQYF. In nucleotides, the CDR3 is TGTGCCAGCAGCTACAGGGGCGAAAAAGAGACCCAGTACTTC.

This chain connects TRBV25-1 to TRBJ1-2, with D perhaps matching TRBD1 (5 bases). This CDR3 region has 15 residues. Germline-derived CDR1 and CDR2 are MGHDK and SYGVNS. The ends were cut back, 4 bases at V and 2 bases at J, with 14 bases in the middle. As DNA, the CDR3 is TGTGCCAGCAGTGGGATGGAAGGGGAAAACTATGGCTACACCTTC. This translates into CASSGMEGENYGYTF.

For the CDR3, the DNA is TGCGCCAGCAGCGTTAACAGGGGTCCCTACGAGCAGTACTTC. Translating gives CASSVNRGPYEQYF. This sequence joins TRBV5-1 and TRBJ2-7; 7 bases line up with TRBD1. Germline trimming cut 4 bases from V and 2 bases from J; bases unmatched to any gene: 6. There are 14 residues in the CDR3. Germline CDR1 SGHRS, CDR2 YFSETQ.

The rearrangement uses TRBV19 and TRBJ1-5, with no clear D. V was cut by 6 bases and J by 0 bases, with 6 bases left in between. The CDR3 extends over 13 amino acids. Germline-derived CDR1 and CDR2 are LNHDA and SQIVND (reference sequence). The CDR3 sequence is CASSPISNQPQHF. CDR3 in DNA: TGTGCCAGTAGCCCTATTAGCAATCAGCCCCAGCATTTT. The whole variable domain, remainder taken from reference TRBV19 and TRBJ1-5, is DGGITQSPKYLFRKEGQNVTLSCEQNLNHDAMYWYRQDPGQGLRLIYYSQIVNDFQKGDIAEGYSVSREKKESFPLTVTSAQKNPTAFYLCASSPISNQPQHFGDGTRLSIL.

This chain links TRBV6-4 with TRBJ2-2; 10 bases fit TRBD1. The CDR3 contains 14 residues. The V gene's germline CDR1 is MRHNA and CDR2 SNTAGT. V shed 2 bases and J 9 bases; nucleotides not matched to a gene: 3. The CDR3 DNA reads TGTGCCAGCAGTGACCGACAGGGGGCCAGGGAGCTGTTTTTT. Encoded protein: CASSDRQGARELFF.

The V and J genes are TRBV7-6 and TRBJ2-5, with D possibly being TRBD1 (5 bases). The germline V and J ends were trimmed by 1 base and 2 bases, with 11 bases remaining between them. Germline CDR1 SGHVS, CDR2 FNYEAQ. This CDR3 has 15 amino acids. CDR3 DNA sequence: TGTGCCAGCAGCTTAGGCGACAGAGCACAAGAGACCCAGTACTTC. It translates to CASSLGDRAQETQYF.

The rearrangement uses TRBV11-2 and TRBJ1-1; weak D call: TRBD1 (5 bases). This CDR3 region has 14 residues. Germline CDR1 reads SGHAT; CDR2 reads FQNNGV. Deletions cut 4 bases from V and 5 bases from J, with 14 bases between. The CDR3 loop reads CASSSLGAGTEAFF. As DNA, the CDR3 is TGTGCCAGCAGCTCCCTAGGGGCCGGGACTGAAGCTTTCTTT. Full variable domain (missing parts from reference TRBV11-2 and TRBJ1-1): EAGVAQSPRYKIIEKRQSVAFWCNPISGHATLYWYQQILGQGPKLLIQFQNNGVVDDSQLPKDRFSAERLKGVDSTLKIQPAKLEDSAVYLCASSSLGAGTEAFFGQGTRLTVV.

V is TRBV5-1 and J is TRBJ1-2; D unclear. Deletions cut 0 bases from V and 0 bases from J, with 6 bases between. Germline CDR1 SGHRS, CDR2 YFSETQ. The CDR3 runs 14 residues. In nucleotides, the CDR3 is TGCGCCAGCAGCTTGGAAAATACTAACTATGGCTACACCTTC. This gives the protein CASSLENTNYGYTF.